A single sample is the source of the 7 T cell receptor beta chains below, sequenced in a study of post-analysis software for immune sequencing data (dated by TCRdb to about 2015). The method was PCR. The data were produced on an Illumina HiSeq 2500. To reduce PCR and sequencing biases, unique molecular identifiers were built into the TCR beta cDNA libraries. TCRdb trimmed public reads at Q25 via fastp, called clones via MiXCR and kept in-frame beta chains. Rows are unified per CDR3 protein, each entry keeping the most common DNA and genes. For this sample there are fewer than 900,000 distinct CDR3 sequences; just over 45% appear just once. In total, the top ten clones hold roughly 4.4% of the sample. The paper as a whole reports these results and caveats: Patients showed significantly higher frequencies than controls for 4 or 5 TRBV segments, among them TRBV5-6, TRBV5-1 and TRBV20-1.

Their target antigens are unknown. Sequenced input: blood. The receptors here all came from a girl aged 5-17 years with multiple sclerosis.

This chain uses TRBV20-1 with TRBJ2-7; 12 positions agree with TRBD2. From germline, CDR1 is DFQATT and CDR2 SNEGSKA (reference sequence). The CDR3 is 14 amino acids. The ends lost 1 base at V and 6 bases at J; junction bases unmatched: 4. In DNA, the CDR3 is TGCAGTGCTAGAGGACTAGCGGGAGAGGGCGAGCAGTACTTC. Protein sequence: CSARGLAGEGEQYF.

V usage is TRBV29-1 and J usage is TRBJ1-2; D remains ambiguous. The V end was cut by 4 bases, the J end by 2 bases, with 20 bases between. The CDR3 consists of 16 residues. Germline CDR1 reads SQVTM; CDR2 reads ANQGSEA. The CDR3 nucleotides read TGCAGCGTTGTGTGGGTGTACCCCATCGGAAACTATGGCTACACCTTC. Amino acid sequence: CSVVWVYPIGNYGYTF.

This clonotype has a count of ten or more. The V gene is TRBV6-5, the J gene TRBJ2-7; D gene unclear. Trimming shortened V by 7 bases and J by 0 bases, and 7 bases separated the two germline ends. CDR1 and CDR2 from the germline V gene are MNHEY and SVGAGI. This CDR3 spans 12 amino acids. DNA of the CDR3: TGTGCCAGCAAGGGCAGCTCCTACGAGCAGTACTTC. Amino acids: CASKGSSYEQYF.

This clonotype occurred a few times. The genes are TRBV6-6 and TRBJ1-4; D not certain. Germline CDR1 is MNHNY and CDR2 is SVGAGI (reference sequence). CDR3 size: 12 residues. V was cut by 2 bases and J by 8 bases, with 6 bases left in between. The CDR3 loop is CASSYGSEKLFF. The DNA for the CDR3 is TGTGCCAGCAGTTACGGGTCCGAAAAACTGTTTTTT.

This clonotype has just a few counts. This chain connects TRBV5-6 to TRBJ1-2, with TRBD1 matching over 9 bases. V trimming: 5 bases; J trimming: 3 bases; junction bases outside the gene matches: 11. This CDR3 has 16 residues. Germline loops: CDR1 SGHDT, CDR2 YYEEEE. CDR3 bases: TGTGCCAGCAGTTCCGGGACAGGGAGCCAGGACTATGGCTACACCTTC. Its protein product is CASSSGTGSQDYGYTF. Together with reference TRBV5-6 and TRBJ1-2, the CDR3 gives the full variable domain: DAGVTQSPTHLIKTRGQQVTLRCSPKSGHDTVSWYQQALGQGPQFIFQYYEEEERQRGNFPDRFSGHQFPNYSSELNVNALLLGDSALYLCASSSGTGSQDYGYTFGSGTRLTVV.

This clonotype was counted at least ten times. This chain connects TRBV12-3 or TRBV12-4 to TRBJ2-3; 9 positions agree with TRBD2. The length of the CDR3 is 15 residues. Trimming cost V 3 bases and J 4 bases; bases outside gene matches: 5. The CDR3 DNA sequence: TGTGCCAGCAGTTTGTTGTTAGCGGGAGCAGATACGCAGTATTTT. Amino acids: CASSLLLAGADTQYF.

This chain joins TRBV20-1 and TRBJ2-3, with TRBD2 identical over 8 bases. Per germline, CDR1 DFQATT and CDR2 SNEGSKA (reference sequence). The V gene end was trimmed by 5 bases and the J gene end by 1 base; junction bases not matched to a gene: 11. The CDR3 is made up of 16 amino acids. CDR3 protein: CSASPGTRRRTDTQYF. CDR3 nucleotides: TGCAGTGCTTCCCCCGGGACTAGGAGACGCACAGATACGCAGTATTTT.